What follows is one T cell receptor beta chain and its context. Its ends do not fully match the called genes, so a read error is possible. The data were taken from a study of control samples from healthy donors and cancer patients. Germline V gene lookup returns CDR1 DFQATT and CDR2 SNEGSKA (reference sequence). The CDR3 extends over 11 amino acids. Assay: immunoSEQ multiplex PCR; the TCRdb copy retains only in-frame clones and omits some. The data contain 8,000 to 11,000 clones, approximately 91% of them singletons. Source material: PBMCs. The sequence was collected from a man aged 55 to 69 with colorectal cancer. The rearrangement joins TRBV20-1 to TRBJ2-3; tentative D call: TRBD1 (6 bases). The CDR3 loop is CSIDRDTAVDF. Here the CDR3 DNA reads TGCAGTATAGACCGGGACACAGCAGTCGATTTT.